The 29 T cell receptor beta chains below were found in one sample sequenced in a study of graft-versus-host responses after intestinal transplantation. The table came from immunoSEQ multiplex PCR; TCRdb's copy has only in-frame clones and leaves some out. The repertoire holds 23,000 or so clones, with 30% to 40% as singletons. CFSE-labeled responder cells (around 200,000) were plated with around 200,000 irradiated, violet-dye-labeled stimulator cells. Material: alloreactive CD8+ T cells from a mixed lymphocyte reaction culture, obtained before intestinal transplant. Documented subset: CFSE-low proliferating T cells sorted from approximately six-day pre-transplant mixed lymphocyte reaction (GvH or HvG direction). The receptor source for this set is a human patient who received an intestinal transplant.

In its sample, this clone is medium-sized. This chain uses TRBV6-5 with TRBJ1-6; TRBD1 aligns across 9 bases. CDR1 and CDR2 (germline): MNHEY, SVGAGI. This CDR3 region has 15 residues. Trimming removed 5 bases from V and 9 bases from J; junction bases left unmatched: 8. CDR3 loop: CASSLGTGSSSPLHF. For the CDR3, the DNA is TGTGCCAGCAGTCTCGGGACAGGGTCGAGTTCACCCCTCCACTTT.

This clone was counted only a few times. This chain joins TRBV28 and TRBJ2-5, with D perhaps TRBD2 (5 bases). Trimming cost V 5 bases and J 2 bases, with 21 bases left between them. The CDR3 is 17 residues long. CDR1 is MDHEN, CDR2 SYDVKM, per germline. The CDR3 region has the DNA TGTGCCAGCAGTCCGGGTTTGAGGGTATCGGGACAAGAGACCCAGTACTTC. Protein sequence: CASSPGLRVSGQETQYF.

There are a few counts of this clone. The chain employs TRBV29-1 and TRBJ2-1; 10 bases align to TRBD2. CDR1 is SQVTM, CDR2 ANQGSEA, per germline. This CDR3 is built from 14 residues. J was trimmed by 4 bases and V by 4 bases; bases with no gene match: 4. The chain's CDR3 is CSVGGLAVYNEQFF. The CDR3, as DNA: TGCAGCGTTGGAGGACTAGCGGTTTACAATGAGCAGTTCTTC.

The V call is TRBV6-5, the J call TRBJ1-5; 8 bases fit TRBD1. The CDR3 length is 14 residues. Germline V gives CDR1 MNHEY, CDR2 SVGAGI. V shed 10 bases and J 5 bases; nucleotides not matched to a gene: 10. The CDR3: CATDGTGGDQPQHF. CDR3 sequence (DNA): TGTGCCACCGACGGGACAGGTGGGGATCAGCCCCAGCATTTT.

This clone was seen a few times. In nucleotides, the CDR3 is TGTGCCAGCAGCTTAGCGGGACCGGGAGACGAGCAGTACTTC. Translating it yields CASSLAGPGDEQYF. The V gene is TRBV7-9, the J gene TRBJ2-7, with D possibly matching TRBD2 (6 bases). Trimming removed 0 bases from V and 5 bases from J, with 11 bases in between. Germline V gene lookup returns CDR1 SEHNR and CDR2 FQNEAQ (reference sequence). The CDR3 length is 14 residues.

Details on this clone: Other DNA sequences within the sample encode an identical CDR3. The V call is TRBV6-6, the J call TRBJ2-2; D not certain. The V and J ends lost 0 bases and 4 bases respectively, with 3 bases between them. Per germline, CDR1 MNHNY and CDR2 SVGAGI (reference sequence). CDR3 length equals 13 residues. As DNA, the CDR3 is TGTGCCAGCAGTTACTCGGGCACCGGGGAGCTGTTTTTT. Its translation: CASSYSGTGELFF.

The V gene is TRBV10-1, the J gene TRBJ2-7, with D tentatively TRBD1 or TRBD2 (5 bases each). CDR3 length: 16 amino acids. The germline V and J ends were trimmed by 7 bases and 0 bases, with 19 bases remaining between them. CDR1 is WNHNN and CDR2 is SYGVQD in the germline V gene (reference sequence). CDR3 protein: CASIQQGGGPSYEQYF. CDR3 nucleotide sequence: TGCGCCAGCATACAGCAGGGCGGAGGCCCCTCCTACGAGCAGTACTTC.

This clone was detected a few times. J is TRBJ1-4 and V is TRBV9, with D possibly TRBD1 on 5 matching bases. Trimming removed 0 bases from V and 8 bases from J, with 14 bases in between. Germline V gene lookup returns CDR1 SGDLS and CDR2 YYNGEE. The CDR3 is 15 residues long. The CDR3, as DNA: TGTGCCAGCAGCGTAGGCGGGGGGGGAAAGGAAAAACTGTTTTTT. It is translated as CASSVGGGGKEKLFF.

This clone was recorded a few times. This sequence joins TRBV12-5 and TRBJ2-7, with D possibly matching TRBD1 (6 bases). The CDR3 extends over 14 amino acids. V was shortened by 2 bases and J by 3 bases, with 11 bases between the two germline ends. Germline-derived CDR1 and CDR2 are LGHNT and FRNRAP. CDR3: CASGLFGTNYEQYF. The CDR3 DNA reads TGTGCTAGTGGTTTGTTCGGGACAAACTACGAGCAGTACTTC. The entire variable domain, with the rest obtained from reference TRBV12-5 and TRBJ2-7, is as follows: DARVTQTPRHKVTEMGQEVTMRCQPILGHNTVFWYRQTMMQGLELLAYFRNRAPLDDSGMPKDRFSAEMPDATLATLKIQPSEPRDSAVYFCASGLFGTNYEQYFGPGTRLTVT.

This clone was recorded a few times. The chain recombines TRBV9 with TRBJ2-2; TRBD2 matches at 13 bases. V gave up 2 bases and J gave up 5 bases; unmatched junction bases: 3. CDR3 size: 16 residues. Germline CDR1 SGDLS, CDR2 YYNGEE. The CDR3 sequence is CASSVWTSGGTGELFF. The DNA of the CDR3 is TGTGCCAGCAGCGTTTGGACTAGCGGGGGAACCGGGGAGCTGTTTTTT.

CDR3 DNA sequence: TGTGCCAGCAGTTACTCGTCTAGCGGGAGTCGAGAGCAGTTCTTC. Its translation is CASSYSSSGSREQFF. The chain has TRBV6-5 and TRBJ2-1; 10 bases are shared with TRBD2. From germline, CDR1 is MNHEY and CDR2 SVGAGI. V was pared by 0 bases and J by 10 bases, with 6 bases of the junction left unmatched. The CDR3 spans 15 residues.

This clone came up a few times. This chain joins TRBV5-1 and TRBJ2-1; tentatively, D is TRBD2 (6 bases). Trimming took off 0 bases at V and 5 bases at J, with 15 bases between the two ends. Germline V gene sequence: CDR1 SGHRS, CDR2 YFSETQ. This CDR3 is built from 16 residues. Here the CDR3 reads CASSLAAYGGDNEQFF. For the CDR3, the DNA is TGCGCCAGCAGCTTGGCAGCTTATGGAGGGGACAATGAGCAGTTCTTC.

This clone was detected only a few times. This sample includes further DNA sequences coding for the same CDR3. The V gene is TRBV4-1, the J gene TRBJ1-1; TRBD1 might be the D (5 bases). The CDR3 spans 14 residues. The germline V gene encodes CDR1 MGHRA and CDR2 YSYEKL. V lost 3 bases and J 0 bases, leaving 8 bases between the germline ends. The CDR3 loop reads CASSQGRMNTEAFF. DNA for the CDR3: TGCGCCAGCAGCCAGGGACGGATGAACACTGAAGCTTTCTTT.

Sample share makes this clone medium-sized. The chain employs TRBV6-1 and TRBJ1-1, with a weak D call TRBD1 (5 bases). Per the germline V gene, CDR1 is MNHNS and CDR2 is SASEGT. The CDR3 covers 12 residues. V dropped 5 bases and J dropped 7 bases, with 11 bases sitting between them. Here the CDR3 reads CASSLSGSEAFF. DNA of the CDR3: TGTGCCAGCAGTCTGTCAGGGAGTGAAGCTTTCTTT.

This chain joins TRBV6-5 and TRBJ1-1; D possibly corresponds to TRBD1 (5 bases). The V end was cut by 2 bases, the J end by 5 bases, with 9 bases between. This CDR3 spans 13 amino acids. Germline values: CDR1 MNHEY, CDR2 SVGAGI. Written as DNA, the CDR3 is TGTGCCAGCAGTTACATGGGGGGGACTGAAGCTTTCTTT. It translates to CASSYMGGTEAFF.

This clone was counted between two and nine times. V usage is TRBV29-1 and J usage is TRBJ2-5, with TRBD1 matching over 10 bases. From germline, CDR1 is SQVTM and CDR2 ANQGSEA. The CDR3 is made up of 16 amino acids. J was trimmed by 2 bases and V by 3 bases; bases with no gene match: 9. CDR3 region: CSVDGTGAWGQETQYF. The CDR3 DNA reads as TGCAGCGTTGACGGGACAGGGGCTTGGGGGCAAGAGACCCAGTACTTC.

This clone was found a few times. The chain couples TRBV5-4 to TRBJ2-7; 9 bases are a match to TRBD1. J gave up 2 bases and V 4 bases, and 4 bases lay outside the gene matches. The germline V gene encodes CDR1 SGHNT and CDR2 YYREEE (reference sequence). The CDR3 covers 14 residues. CDR3 in DNA: TGTGCCAGCAGCACCGGGACAGGGCCCTACGAGCAGTACTTC. It codes for CASSTGTGPYEQYF.

This clone occurred a few times. J is TRBJ1-6 and V is TRBV7-7; D possibly corresponds to TRBD1 (6 bases). This CDR3 region has 14 residues. CDR1 is SSHAT, CDR2 FNYEAQ, per germline (reference sequence). Trimming cost V 3 bases and J 7 bases, with 10 bases left between them. CDR3 coding DNA: TGTGCCAGCAGCTTGGGGGCAGGGAATTCACCCCTCCACTTT. It yields the protein CASSLGAGNSPLHF.

Within the sample, this clone is medium-sized. This chain links TRBV6-1 with TRBJ1-5; D unclear. Germline V CDR1 and CDR2: MNHNS, SASEGT. V lost 2 bases, J lost 0 bases, and 8 bases lay in between. This CDR3 has 15 amino acids. The CDR3 bases are TGTGCCAGCAGTGAATGGTTGTATAGCAATCAGCCCCAGCATTTT. Translated: CASSEWLYSNQPQHF.

The chain is built from TRBV4-3 and TRBJ2-7, with no clear D. Trimming removed 3 bases at V and 6 bases at J, with 6 bases between. Germline V gene sequence: CDR1 LGHNA, CDR2 YSLEER. This CDR3 is built from 11 residues. In DNA, the CDR3 is TGCGCCAGCAGCCAGGTGGGCGAGCAGTACTTC. As protein: CASSQVGEQYF.

The chain is built from TRBV27 and TRBJ2-3, with 9 bases identical to TRBD2. The CDR3 spans 19 residues. Trimming at V came to 0 bases and at J to 0 bases, leaving 10 bases not matched to a gene. Germline lookup yields CDR1 MNHEY and CDR2 SMNVEV (reference sequence). CDR3 sequence reads: CASSLSGLAYSTSTDTQYF. The CDR3 bases are TGTGCCAGCAGTTTATCGGGACTAGCATATTCAACTAGCACAGATACGCAGTATTTT.

This clone was recorded a few times. The V gene is TRBV6-1, the J gene TRBJ1-1; D not certain. The CDR3 loop spans 11 amino acids. V was trimmed by 7 bases and J by 1 base, leaving 4 bases between them. Germline CDR1 MNHNS, CDR2 SASEGT. CDR3 sequence: CASTENTEAFF. In DNA form, the CDR3 reads TGTGCCAGCACAGAGAACACTGAAGCTTTCTTT.

This clone turned up a few times. The chain uses TRBV6-5 and TRBJ2-1, with TRBD2 matching over 11 bases. Germline V gene lookup returns CDR1 MNHEY and CDR2 SVGAGI. This CDR3 has 15 residues. The junction had 8 bases not matched to a gene; V was cut back by 5 bases and J by 8 bases. The CDR3 sequence is CASSLLAGGAYEQFF. The CDR3 DNA sequence: TGTGCCAGCAGTCTCCTAGCGGGGGGAGCTTATGAGCAGTTCTTC.

There are a few counts of this clone. The chain uses TRBV6-1 and TRBJ2-7; 7 bases line up with TRBD1. The J segment lost 6 bases and the V segment lost 4 bases, leaving 6 bases of the junction unmatched. CDR3 length equals 13 residues. Germline V lookup: CDR1 MNHNS, CDR2 SASEGT. This chain's CDR3 is CASSGTGAPEQYF. The DNA for the CDR3 is TGTGCCAGCAGTGGGACAGGTGCCCCCGAGCAGTACTTC.

This clone came up a few times. V gene TRBV5-6 combines with J gene TRBJ1-4, with D tentatively TRBD1 (6 bases). The V gene lost 2 bases and the J gene lost 8 bases, with 10 bases spanning the gap. CDR1 is SGHDT and CDR2 is YYEEEE in the germline V gene. The CDR3 loop spans 13 amino acids. This CDR3 reads CASSLQGEEKLFF. The CDR3 region has the DNA TGTGCCAGCAGCTTACAGGGAGAGGAAAAACTGTTTTTT.

By share, this clone ranks as medium-sized. This specimen includes other DNA sequences encoding the same CDR3. The chain combines TRBV5-6 with TRBJ1-2; D is undetermined. The CDR3 covers 12 residues. Germline V lookup: CDR1 SGHDT, CDR2 YYEEEE. Trimming left V 0 bases short and J 7 bases short, with 7 bases between. The CDR3 coding sequence is TGTGCCAGCAGCTTGGGGTCGGGTGGCTACACCTTC. Translated, it gives CASSLGSGGYTF.

This clone is labeled medium-sized. The V gene is TRBV29-1, the J gene TRBJ2-7; 7 nucleotides agree with TRBD1. This CDR3 region has 13 residues. CDR1 SQVTM and CDR2 ANQGSEA come from the germline V gene. V lost 5 bases to trimming and J lost 1 base; unmatched junction nucleotides: 5. The CDR3: CSVRQGTSYEQYF. The DNA for the CDR3 is TGCAGCGTTAGACAGGGTACGTCCTACGAGCAGTACTTC.

The chain links TRBV6-4 to TRBJ2-2, with D unresolved. The CDR3 runs to 12 residues. The ends were cut back, 3 bases at V and 4 bases at J, with 3 bases in the middle. CDR1 MRHNA and CDR2 SNTAGT come from the germline V gene. CDR3 sequence reads: CASSEGTGELFF. CDR3 nucleotides: TGTGCCAGCAGTGAGGGCACCGGGGAGCTGTTTTTT.

This chain joins TRBV7-9 and TRBJ2-2; no firm D call. With 1 base removed from V and 4 bases from J, the gap between germline ends came to 1 base. This CDR3 has 12 residues. The V gene's germline CDR1 is SEHNR and CDR2 FQNEAQ (reference sequence). The DNA for the CDR3 is TGTGCCAGCAGCTTAGTCACCGGGGAGCTGTTTTTT. Translated, it gives CASSLVTGELFF.